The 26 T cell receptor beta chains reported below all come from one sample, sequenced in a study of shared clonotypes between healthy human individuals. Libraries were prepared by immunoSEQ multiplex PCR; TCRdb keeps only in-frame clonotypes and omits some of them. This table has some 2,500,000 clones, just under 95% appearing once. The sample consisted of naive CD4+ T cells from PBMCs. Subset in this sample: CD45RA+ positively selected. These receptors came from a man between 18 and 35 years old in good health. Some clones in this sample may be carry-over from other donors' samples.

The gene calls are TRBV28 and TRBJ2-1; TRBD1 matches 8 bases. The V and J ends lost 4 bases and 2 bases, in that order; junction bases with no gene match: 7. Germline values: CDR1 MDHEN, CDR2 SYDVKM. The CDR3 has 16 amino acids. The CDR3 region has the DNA TGTGCCAGCAGTTCTTTCGGACAGGGAGCCTACAATGAGCAGTTCTTC. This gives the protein CASSSFGQGAYNEQFF.

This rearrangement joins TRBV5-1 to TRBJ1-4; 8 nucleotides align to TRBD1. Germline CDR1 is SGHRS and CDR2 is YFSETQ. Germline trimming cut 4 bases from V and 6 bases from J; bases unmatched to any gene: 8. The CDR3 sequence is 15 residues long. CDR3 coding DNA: TGCGCCAGCAGCAAGACGACAGGGGTATATGAAAAACTGTTTTTT. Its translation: CASSKTTGVYEKLFF.

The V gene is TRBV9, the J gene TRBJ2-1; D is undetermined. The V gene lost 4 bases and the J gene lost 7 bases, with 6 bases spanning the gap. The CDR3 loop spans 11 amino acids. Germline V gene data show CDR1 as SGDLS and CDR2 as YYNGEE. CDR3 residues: CASSIANEQFF. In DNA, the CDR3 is TGTGCCAGCAGCATAGCAAATGAGCAGTTCTTC. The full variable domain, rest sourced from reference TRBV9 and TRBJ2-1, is DSGVTQTPKHLITATGQRVTLRCSPRSGDLSVYWYQQSLDQGLQFLIQYYNGEERAKGNILERFSAQQFPDLHSELNLSSLELGDSALYFCASSIANEQFFGPGTRLTVL.

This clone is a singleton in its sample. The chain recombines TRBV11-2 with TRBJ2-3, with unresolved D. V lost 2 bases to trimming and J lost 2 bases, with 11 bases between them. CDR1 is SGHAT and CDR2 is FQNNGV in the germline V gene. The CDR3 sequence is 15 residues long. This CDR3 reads CASSLNTYNTDTQYF. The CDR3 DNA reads TGTGCCAGCAGCTTAAATACTTACAACACAGATACGCAGTATTTT.

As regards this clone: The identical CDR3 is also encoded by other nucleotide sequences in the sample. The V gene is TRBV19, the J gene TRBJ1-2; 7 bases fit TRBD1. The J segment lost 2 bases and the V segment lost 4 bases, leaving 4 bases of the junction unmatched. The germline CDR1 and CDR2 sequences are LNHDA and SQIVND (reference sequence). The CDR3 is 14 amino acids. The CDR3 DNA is TGTGCCAGTAGTACTGAGACAGGGAACTATGGCTACACCTTC. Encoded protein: CASSTETGNYGYTF.

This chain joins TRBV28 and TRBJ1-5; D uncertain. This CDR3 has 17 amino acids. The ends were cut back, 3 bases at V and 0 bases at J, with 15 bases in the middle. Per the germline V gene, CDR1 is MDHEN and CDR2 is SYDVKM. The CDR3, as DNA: TGTGCCAGCAGTTTGGGGTTTTACCCACCTAGCAATCAGCCCCAGCATTTT. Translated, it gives CASSLGFYPPSNQPQHF.

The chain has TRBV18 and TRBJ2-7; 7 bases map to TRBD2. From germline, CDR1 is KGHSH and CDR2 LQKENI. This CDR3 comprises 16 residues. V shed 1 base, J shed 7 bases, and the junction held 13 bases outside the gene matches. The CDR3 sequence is CASSPRESGASREQYF. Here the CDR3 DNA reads TGTGCCAGCTCACCACGGGAGAGCGGGGCCTCGAGGGAGCAGTACTTC.

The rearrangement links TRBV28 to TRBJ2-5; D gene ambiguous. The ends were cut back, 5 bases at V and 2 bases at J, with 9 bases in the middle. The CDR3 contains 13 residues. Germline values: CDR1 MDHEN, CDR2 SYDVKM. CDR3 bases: TGTGCCAGCAGTATGTACTATCAAGAGACCCAGTACTTC. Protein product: CASSMYYQETQYF.

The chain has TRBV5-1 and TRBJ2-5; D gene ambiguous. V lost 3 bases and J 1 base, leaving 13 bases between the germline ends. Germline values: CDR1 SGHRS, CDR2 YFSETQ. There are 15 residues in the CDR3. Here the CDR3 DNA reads TGCGCCAGCAGCTCCGTTGGGGTCCTCCAAGAGACCCAGTACTTC. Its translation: CASSSVGVLQETQYF. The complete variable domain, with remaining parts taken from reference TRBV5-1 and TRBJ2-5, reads KAGVTQTPRYLIKTRGQQVTLSCSPISGHRSVSWYQQTPGQGLQFLFEYFSETQRNKGNFPGRFSGRQFSNSRSEMNVSTLELGDSALYLCASSSVGVLQETQYFGPGTRLLVL.

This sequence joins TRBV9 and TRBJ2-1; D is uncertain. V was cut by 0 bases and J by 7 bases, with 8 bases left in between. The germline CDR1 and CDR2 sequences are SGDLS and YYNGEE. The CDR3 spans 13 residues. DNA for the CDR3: TGTGCCAGCAGCGTAGGAGTTTGGAATGAGCAGTTCTTC. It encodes CASSVGVWNEQFF.

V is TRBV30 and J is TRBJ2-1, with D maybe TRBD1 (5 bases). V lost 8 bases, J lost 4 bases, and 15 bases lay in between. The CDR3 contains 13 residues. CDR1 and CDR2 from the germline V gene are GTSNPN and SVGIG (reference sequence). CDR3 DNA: TGTGCCGCCAAACAAGGGGTATACAATGAGCAGTTCTTC. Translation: CAAKQGVYNEQFF.

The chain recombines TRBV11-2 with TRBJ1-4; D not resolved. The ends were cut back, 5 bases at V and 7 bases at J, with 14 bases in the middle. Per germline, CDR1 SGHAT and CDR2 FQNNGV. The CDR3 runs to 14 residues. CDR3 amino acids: CASSKTGKGEKLFF. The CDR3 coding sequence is TGTGCCAGCAGCAAGACCGGGAAGGGTGAAAAACTGTTTTTT.

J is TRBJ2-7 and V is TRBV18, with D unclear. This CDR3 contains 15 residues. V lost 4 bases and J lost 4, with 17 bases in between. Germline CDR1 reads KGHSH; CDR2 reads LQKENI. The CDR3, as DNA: TGTGCCAGCTCACTCGGTCTCGCGGAACTGTACGAGCAGTACTTC. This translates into CASSLGLAELYEQYF.

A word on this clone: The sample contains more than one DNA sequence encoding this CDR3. The CDR3 reads CASSEPGQGYGYTF. DNA for the CDR3: TGTGCCAGCAGTGAACCGGGACAGGGCTATGGCTACACCTTC. V is TRBV6-1 and J is TRBJ1-2, with 9 bases aligning to TRBD1. Germline V gene lookup returns CDR1 MNHNS and CDR2 SASEGT. The CDR3 contains 14 residues. With 2 bases clipped from V and 4 bases from J, the junction kept 2 bases outside the gene matches.

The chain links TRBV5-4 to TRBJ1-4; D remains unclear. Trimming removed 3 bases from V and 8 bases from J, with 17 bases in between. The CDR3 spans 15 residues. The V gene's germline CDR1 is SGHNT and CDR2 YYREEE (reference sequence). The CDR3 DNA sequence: TGTGCCAGCAGCTCTGGAGTGGGCCCCTGGGAAAAACTGTTTTTT. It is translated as CASSSGVGPWEKLFF.

The CDR3: CASSLGRGTTEAFF. Here the CDR3 DNA reads TGTGCCAGCAGCTTGGGCCGAGGGACCACTGAAGCTTTCTTT. J is TRBJ1-1 and V is TRBV7-2, with D perhaps matching TRBD1 (5 bases). The V end lost 3 bases, the J end lost 4 bases, and 12 bases lay between the germline ends. CDR3 length equals 14 residues. CDR1 SGHTA and CDR2 FQGNSA come from the germline V gene.

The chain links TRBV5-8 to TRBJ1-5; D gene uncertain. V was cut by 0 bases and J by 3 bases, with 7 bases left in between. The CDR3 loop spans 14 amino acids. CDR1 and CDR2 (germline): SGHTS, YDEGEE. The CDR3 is CASSLGMPNQPQHF. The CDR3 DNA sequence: TGTGCCAGCAGCTTGGGCATGCCCAATCAGCCCCAGCATTTT. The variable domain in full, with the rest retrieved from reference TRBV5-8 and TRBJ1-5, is EAGVTQSPTHLIKTRGQQATLRCSPISGHTSVYWYQQALGLGLQFLLWYDEGEERNRGNFPPRFSGRQFPNYSSELNVNALELEDSALYLCASSLGMPNQPQHFGDGTRLSIL.

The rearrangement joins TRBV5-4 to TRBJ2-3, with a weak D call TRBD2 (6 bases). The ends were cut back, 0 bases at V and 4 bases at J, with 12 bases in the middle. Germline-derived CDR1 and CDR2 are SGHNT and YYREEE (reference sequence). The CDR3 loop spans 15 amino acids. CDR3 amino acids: CASSLGSGAPDTQYF. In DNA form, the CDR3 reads TGTGCCAGCAGCTTGGGGTCGGGAGCCCCAGATACGCAGTATTTT.

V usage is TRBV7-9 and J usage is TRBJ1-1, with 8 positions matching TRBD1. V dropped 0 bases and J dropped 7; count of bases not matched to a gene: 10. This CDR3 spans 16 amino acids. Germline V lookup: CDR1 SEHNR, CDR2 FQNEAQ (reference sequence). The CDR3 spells CASSLAQGATLYEAFF. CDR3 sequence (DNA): TGTGCCAGCAGCTTAGCGCAGGGGGCAACTCTCTATGAAGCTTTCTTT.

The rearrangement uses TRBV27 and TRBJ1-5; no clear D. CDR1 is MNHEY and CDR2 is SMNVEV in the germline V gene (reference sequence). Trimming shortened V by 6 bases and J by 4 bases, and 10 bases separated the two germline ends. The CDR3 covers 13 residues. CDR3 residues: CASRGDGNQPQHF. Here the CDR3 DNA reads TGTGCCAGCAGGGGAGACGGTAATCAGCCCCAGCATTTT.

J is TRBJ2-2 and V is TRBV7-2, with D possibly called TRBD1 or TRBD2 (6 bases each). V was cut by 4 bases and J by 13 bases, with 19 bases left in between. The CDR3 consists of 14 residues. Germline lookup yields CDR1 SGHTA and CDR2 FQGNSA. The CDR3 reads CASSSSGALLGLFF. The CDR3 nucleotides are TGTGCCAGCAGCTCCTCGGGGGCTCTTCTCGGGCTGTTTTTT.

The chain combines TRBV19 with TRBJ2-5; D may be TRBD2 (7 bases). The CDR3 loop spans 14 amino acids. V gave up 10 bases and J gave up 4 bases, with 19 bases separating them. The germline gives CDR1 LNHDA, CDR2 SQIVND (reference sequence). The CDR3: CATSKGGEGETQYF. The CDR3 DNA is TGTGCCACCTCCAAGGGGGGGGAGGGAGAGACCCAGTACTTC.

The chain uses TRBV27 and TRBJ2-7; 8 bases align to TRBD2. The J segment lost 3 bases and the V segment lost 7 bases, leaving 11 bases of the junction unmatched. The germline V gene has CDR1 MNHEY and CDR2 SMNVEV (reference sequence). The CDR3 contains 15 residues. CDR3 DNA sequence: TGTGCCAGCACTCGGACCGCGGGGGGCCTCTACGAGCAGTACTTC. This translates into CASTRTAGGLYEQYF.

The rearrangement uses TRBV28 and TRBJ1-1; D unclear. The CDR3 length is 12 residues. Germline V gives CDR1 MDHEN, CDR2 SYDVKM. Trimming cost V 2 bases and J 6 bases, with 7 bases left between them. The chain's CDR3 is CASSLAAAEAFF. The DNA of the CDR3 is TGTGCCAGCAGTTTAGCGGCCGCTGAAGCTTTCTTT. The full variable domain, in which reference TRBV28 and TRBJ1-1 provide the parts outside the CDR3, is DVKVTQSSRYLVKRTGEKVFLECVQDMDHENMFWYRQDPGLGLRLIYFSYDVKMKEKGDIPEGYSVSREKKERFSLILESASTNQTSMYLCASSLAAAEAFFGQGTRLTVV.

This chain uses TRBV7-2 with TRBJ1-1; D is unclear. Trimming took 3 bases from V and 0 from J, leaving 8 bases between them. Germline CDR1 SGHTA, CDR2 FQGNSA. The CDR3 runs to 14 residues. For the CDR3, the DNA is TGTGCCAGCAGCTTCGCAATATTGAACACTGAAGCTTTCTTT. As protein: CASSFAILNTEAFF.

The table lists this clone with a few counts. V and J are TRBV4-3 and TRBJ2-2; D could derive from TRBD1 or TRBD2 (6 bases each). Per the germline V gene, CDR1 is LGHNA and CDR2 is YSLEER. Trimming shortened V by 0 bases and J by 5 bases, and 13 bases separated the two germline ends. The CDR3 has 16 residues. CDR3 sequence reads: CASSQDPGANTGELFF. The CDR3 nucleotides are TGCGCCAGCAGCCAAGATCCGGGGGCAAATACCGGGGAGCTGTTTTTT.